This TCR beta chain was identified during a study of T cell responses to AZD1222 COVID-19 vaccine. V lost 3 bases and J lost 3, with 19 bases in between. Germline values: CDR1 LGHDT, CDR2 YNNKEL (reference sequence). The CDR3 contains 17 residues. Concerning this clone itself: As yet, its antigen is unknown.

TCRdb's table, derived via immunoSEQ multiplex PCR, lists solely in-frame clones and lacks some. This repertoire shows more than 95,000 clones, around 92% found once; its top ten account for under 3.5%. Findings of the study overall: Spike-specific TCR breadth and depth rose after two AZD1222 doses. Across spike, vaccine-associated CD4 TCRs were found, dominant at 160-218 and 743-854. White British ancestry dominated among donors, who included more females, and clonal diversity was possibly underestimated. Targeting of unmutated variant regions was reportedly seen in nearly half of spike-specific TCRs.

This clonotype was sampled from an adult in good health. The chain couples TRBV3-1 (or the pseudogene TRBV3-2) to TRBJ2-3; TRBD1 might be the D (6 bases). The sample consisted of peripheral blood, taken on day 0 of AZD1222 vaccination. The CDR3 region is CASSQTTGKLSTDTQYF. As DNA, the CDR3 is TGTGCCAGCAGCCAGACTACAGGGAAATTAAGTACAGATACGCAGTATTTT.